The sequence of this T cell receptor beta chain was determined in a study of blood T cell repertoires in COVID-19. This CDR3 contains 11 residues. V lost 1 base to trimming and J lost 4 bases, with 5 bases between them. Germline V gene lookup returns CDR1 GTSNPN and CDR2 SVGIG (reference sequence). TCRdb's copy holds only in-frame clones and misses some; the assay was immunoSEQ multiplex PCR. The sample has roughly 100,000 clones, about four fifths seen once. V is TRBV30 and J is TRBJ2-7; D remains unclear. The clonotype comes from an older man with COVID-19, enrolled during active disease. Specimen: peripheral blood. In DNA form, the CDR3 reads TGTGCCTGGAGTGCCTCTTACGAGCAGTACTTC. Amino acids: CAWSASYEQYF. Full variable domain (rest looked up from reference TRBV30 and TRBJ2-7): SQTIHQWPATLVQPVGSPLSLECTVEGTSNPNLYWYRQAAGRGLQLLFYSVGIGQISSEVPQNLSASRPQDRQFILSSKKLLLSDSGFYLCAWSASYEQYFGPGTRLTVT.